This T cell receptor beta chain was identified during a study of cytomegalovirus exposure and HLA in healthy donors. Study-level points and caveats: Researchers left out some V segments, among them TRBV6-2 and TRBV6-3, as indistinguishable. Cytomegalovirus-associated TCR beta chains were listed, numbering around 150.

The CDR3 extends over 17 amino acids. The ends lost 3 bases at V and 2 bases at J; junction bases unmatched: 4. Germline V gives CDR1 SGHRS, CDR2 YFSETQ. In the PCR, 60 Vbeta and 13 Jbeta primers were used. TCRdb's copy holds only in-frame clones and misses some; the assay was immunoSEQ multiplex PCR. This table holds under 200,000 clones, over 75% found once. In the case of this clone: Its antigen is unidentified.

The TCR comes from a human donor in good health. Sample: PBMCs. The chain joins TRBV5-1 to TRBJ2-1, with 14 bases identical to TRBD2. CDR3: CASSSGLAGGPYNEQFF. The CDR3 bases are TGCGCCAGCAGCTCCGGACTAGCGGGGGGTCCCTACAATGAGCAGTTCTTC.